The T cell receptor beta chain under discussion was sequenced for a study of T cell responses to AZD1222 COVID-19 vaccine. Data came from immunoSEQ multiplex PCR; TCRdb stores just in-frame clones and leaves some out. The sample includes about 69,000 clones, approximately 87% of them seen just once. The clonotype originates from an adult who received the AZD1222 COVID-19 vaccine. This specimen consisted of peripheral blood, obtained 28 days after the second AZD1222 dose.

CDR3: CASSGTGNYGYTF. The CDR3 DNA reads TGCGCCAGCAGCGGGACAGGGAACTATGGCTACACCTTC. V and J are TRBV5-1 and TRBJ1-2; TRBD1 matches 9 bases. CDR1 is SGHRS, CDR2 YFSETQ, per germline. CDR3 size: 13 residues. V gave up 4 bases and J gave up 2 bases; unmatched junction bases: 0.